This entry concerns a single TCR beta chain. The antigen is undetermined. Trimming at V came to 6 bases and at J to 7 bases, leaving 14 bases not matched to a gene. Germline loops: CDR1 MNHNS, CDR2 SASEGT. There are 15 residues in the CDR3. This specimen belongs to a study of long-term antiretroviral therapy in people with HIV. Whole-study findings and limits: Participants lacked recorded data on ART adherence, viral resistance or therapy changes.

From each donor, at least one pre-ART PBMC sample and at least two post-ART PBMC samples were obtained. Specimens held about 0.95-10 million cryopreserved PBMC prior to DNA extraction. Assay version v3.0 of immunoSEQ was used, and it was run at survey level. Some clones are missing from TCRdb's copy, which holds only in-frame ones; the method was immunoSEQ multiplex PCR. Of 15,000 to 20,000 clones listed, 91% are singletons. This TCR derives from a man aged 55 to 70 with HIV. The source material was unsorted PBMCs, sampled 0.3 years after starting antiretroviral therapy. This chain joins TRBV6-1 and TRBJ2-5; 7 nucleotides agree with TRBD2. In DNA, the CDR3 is TGTGCCAGCAGCGTGGACTCGGCAGGACTAGGGACCCAGTACTTC. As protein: CASSVDSAGLGTQYF.